What follows describes a single TCR beta chain. Its antigen remains unknown. The data were obtained in a study of cytomegalovirus exposure and HLA in healthy donors. In the study overall: From 150 million to 200 million T cells, an earlier analysis saw approximately 110 million unique TCR beta sequences. General study results and limits: HLA alleles were associated with fewer than 20,000 TCR beta sequences in a later analysis at 0.05 false discovery rate.

CDR1 SGHRS and CDR2 YFSETQ come from the germline V gene. Trimming left V 4 bases short and J 2 bases short, with 10 bases between. CDR3 length: 14 amino acids. The primer mix had 60 Vbeta and 13 Jbeta primers. TCRdb's table, derived via immunoSEQ multiplex PCR, lists solely in-frame clones and lacks some. Seen here are around 64,000 clones, around 78% observed once, and the top ten hold 7.8%. The sequence came from a man aged 18 to 29 in good health and CMV-seropositive. Sequenced input: PBMCs. The chain employs TRBV5-1 and TRBJ2-1; D is perhaps TRBD2 (6 bases). DNA for the CDR3: TGCGCCAGCAGCGCGTCGGGGGCCTACAATGAGCAGTTCTTC. This sequence encodes CASSASGAYNEQFF.